The rows below give T cell receptor beta chains drawn from one sample of a study of post-analysis software for immune sequencing data. TCRdb re-called the PCR reads through MiXCR, storing one row per CDR3 protein. The sample includes approximately 660,000 distinct CDR3 sequences, over 45% seen only once; the top ten take roughly 10%. The sample comprised blood. The receptors stem from a girl aged 2 to 9 with multiple sclerosis. Both conserved end residues are part of each CDR3. Each record gives: D gene, V gene, clone size, J gene, CDR3 protein, CDR3 DNA. A D gene is named only where the DNA matches it firmly. Clone sizes are given selectively: once, few, many, or a class where the clone is expanded.

d_gene: -
v_gene: TRBV7-9
abundance: -
j_gene: TRBJ2-5
CDR3aa: CASSSPHRRAVFETQYF
CDR3nt: TGTGCCAGCAGCTCACCCCACCGGCGGGCGGTGTTTGAGACCCAGTACTTC

d_gene: -
v_gene: TRBV3-1
abundance: many
j_gene: TRBJ2-1
CDR3aa: CASSPQGTEQFF
CDR3nt: TGTGCCAGCAGCCCGCAGGGGACTGAGCAGTTCTTC

d_gene: -
v_gene: TRBV6-4
abundance: few
j_gene: TRBJ2-7
CDR3aa: CASSGSSTKQYF
CDR3nt: TGTGCCAGCAGTGGGTCCTCTACGAAGCAGTACTTC

d_gene: -
v_gene: TRBV7-6
abundance: few
j_gene: TRBJ2-1
CDR3aa: CASSLGAVNEQFF
CDR3nt: TGTGCCAGCAGCTTAGGCGCTGTCAATGAGCAGTTCTTC

d_gene: -
v_gene: TRBV4-1
abundance: -
j_gene: TRBJ2-5
CDR3aa: CASSPWRDSYQETQYF
CDR3nt: TGCGCCAGCAGCCCTTGGAGGGACAGCTATCAAGAGACCCAGTACTTC

d_gene: TRBD1
v_gene: TRBV4-1
abundance: once
j_gene: TRBJ2-5
CDR3aa: CASSQDEGAAARAQYF
CDR3nt: TGCGCCAGCAGCCAAGATGAGGGGGCCGCCGCCAGGGCCCAGTACTTC

d_gene: -
v_gene: TRBV7-9
abundance: -
j_gene: TRBJ2-3
CDR3aa: CASSPPLDRFSMGTDTQYF
CDR3nt: TGTGCCAGCAGCCCCCCGTTGGACAGATTTAGTATGGGCACAGATACGCAGTATTTT

d_gene: TRBD2
v_gene: TRBV6-2/TRBV6-3
abundance: -
j_gene: TRBJ2-3
CDR3aa: CASSKVAGGSFSSTDTQYF
CDR3nt: TGTGCCAGCAGTAAAGTAGCGGGGGGCTCTTTTTCTAGCACAGATACGCAGTATTTT

d_gene: -
v_gene: TRBV21-1
abundance: few
j_gene: TRBJ2-7
CDR3aa: CASSKKWAGPSVDEQYF
CDR3nt: TGTGCCAGCAGCAAAAAGTGGGCAGGACCTTCGGTCGACGAGCAGTACTTC

d_gene: TRBD1
v_gene: TRBV5-1
abundance: few
j_gene: TRBJ1-1
CDR3aa: CASSSPGQGTEAFF
CDR3nt: TGCGCCAGCAGCTCGCCGGGACAGGGCACTGAAGCTTTCTTT

d_gene: -
v_gene: TRBV20-1
abundance: -
j_gene: TRBJ1-1
CDR3aa: CSASKGVNTEAFF
CDR3nt: TGCAGTGCTAGTAAGGGGGTGAACACTGAAGCTTTCTTT

d_gene: -
v_gene: TRBV29-1
abundance: few
j_gene: TRBJ2-7
CDR3aa: CSVDSSGDEQYF
CDR3nt: TGCAGCGTTGATAGTTCTGGCGACGAGCAGTACTTC

d_gene: TRBD1
v_gene: TRBV12-3/TRBV12-4
abundance: -
j_gene: TRBJ2-2
CDR3aa: CASSFQGQGANTGELFF
CDR3nt: TGTGCCAGCAGTTTTCAGGGACAGGGGGCGAACACCGGGGAGCTGTTTTTT

d_gene: -
v_gene: TRBV10-3
abundance: few
j_gene: TRBJ1-2
CDR3aa: CAISDDYGYTF
CDR3nt: TGTGCCATCAGTGACGACTATGGCTACACCTTC

d_gene: TRBD1
v_gene: TRBV11-3
abundance: -
j_gene: TRBJ2-3
CDR3aa: CASSPHGEQGAQGDTQYF
CDR3nt: TGTGCCAGCAGCCCCCACGGGGAACAGGGGGCGCAGGGAGATACGCAGTATTTT

d_gene: TRBD1
v_gene: TRBV5-1
abundance: -
j_gene: TRBJ2-3
CDR3aa: CASSLPPGQSTDTQYF
CDR3nt: TGCGCCAGCAGCTTGCCCCCGGGACAGTCCACAGATACGCAGTATTTT

d_gene: -
v_gene: TRBV6-2/TRBV6-3
abundance: -
j_gene: TRBJ2-7
CDR3aa: CASSPSRRRSYEQYF
CDR3nt: TGTGCCAGCAGTCCGTCGCGGCGTCGATCCTACGAGCAGTACTTC

d_gene: TRBD2
v_gene: TRBV7-2
abundance: -
j_gene: TRBJ2-1
CDR3aa: CASSLLAGGRDEQFF
CDR3nt: TGTGCCAGCAGCTTGCTAGCGGGGGGGCGGGATGAGCAGTTCTTC

d_gene: -
v_gene: TRBV18
abundance: once
j_gene: TRBJ2-4
CDR3aa: CASSTAEDIQYF
CDR3nt: TGTGCCAGCTCCACAGCGGAGGACATTCAGTACTTC

d_gene: -
v_gene: TRBV7-8
abundance: few
j_gene: TRBJ2-3
CDR3aa: CASSWVTDTQYF
CDR3nt: TGTGCCAGCAGCTGGGTGACAGATACGCAGTATTTT

d_gene: TRBD1
v_gene: TRBV5-5
abundance: -
j_gene: TRBJ2-1
CDR3aa: CASSLYGTGGNEQFF
CDR3nt: TGTGCCAGCAGCTTGTATGGGACAGGGGGCAATGAGCAGTTCTTC

d_gene: -
v_gene: TRBV12-3/TRBV12-4
abundance: few
j_gene: TRBJ2-1
CDR3aa: CASSFRDTLISNEQFF
CDR3nt: TGTGCCAGCAGTTTCCGGGACACCCTAATAAGCAATGAGCAGTTCTTC

d_gene: TRBD2
v_gene: TRBV28
abundance: -
j_gene: TRBJ2-5
CDR3aa: CASSFPGLAVTQYF
CDR3nt: TGTGCCAGCAGTTTCCCCGGACTAGCGGTCACCCAGTACTTC

d_gene: TRBD2
v_gene: TRBV27
abundance: -
j_gene: TRBJ2-1
CDR3aa: CASSSQLAGAYNEQFF
CDR3nt: TGTGCCAGCAGTTCCCAGCTAGCGGGGGCCTACAATGAGCAGTTCTTC

d_gene: -
v_gene: TRBV10-3
abundance: -
j_gene: TRBJ1-2
CDR3aa: CAISDNPGDGGGYTF
CDR3nt: TGTGCCATCAGTGATAACCCCGGGGACGGTGGTGGCTACACCTTC

d_gene: -
v_gene: TRBV6-5
abundance: many
j_gene: TRBJ2-5
CDR3aa: CASSYSQGSETQYF
CDR3nt: TGTGCCAGCAGTTACTCGCAGGGATCGGAGACCCAGTACTTC

d_gene: -
v_gene: TRBV13
abundance: -
j_gene: TRBJ2-5
CDR3aa: CASSSWYQETQYF
CDR3nt: TGTGCCAGCAGCTCTTGGTACCAAGAGACCCAGTACTTC

d_gene: -
v_gene: TRBV7-7
abundance: -
j_gene: TRBJ2-3
CDR3aa: CASSPDRSSEDTRYF
CDR3nt: TGTGCCAGCAGTCCGGACCGCTCCTCAGAAGATACGCGGTATTTT

d_gene: -
v_gene: TRBV29-1
abundance: -
j_gene: TRBJ2-3
CDR3aa: CSVVKDSFDTQYF
CDR3nt: TGCAGCGTTGTCAAAGACAGTTTCGATACGCAGTATTTT

d_gene: -
v_gene: TRBV30
abundance: -
j_gene: TRBJ2-5
CDR3aa: CAWSVRSQETQYF
CDR3nt: TGTGCCTGGAGTGTTAGGAGCCAAGAGACCCAGTACTTC

d_gene: -
v_gene: TRBV6-2/TRBV6-3
abundance: once
j_gene: TRBJ2-7
CDR3aa: CASSYSGGSTPYEQYF
CDR3nt: TGTGCCAGCAGTTACTCAGGGGGTTCAACGCCCTACGAGCAGTACTTC

d_gene: -
v_gene: TRBV20-1
abundance: few
j_gene: TRBJ2-4
CDR3aa: CSAGGSLVAKNIQYF
CDR3nt: TGCAGTGCTGGGGGGAGCTTGGTAGCCAAAAACATTCAGTACTTC

d_gene: -
v_gene: TRBV12-3/TRBV12-4
abundance: -
j_gene: TRBJ2-7
CDR3aa: CASSLGSSEEYF
CDR3nt: TGTGCCAGCAGCCTCGGGTCCTCTGAGGAGTACTTC

d_gene: -
v_gene: TRBV10-3
abundance: few
j_gene: TRBJ2-1
CDR3aa: CASNPVGRLRSYNEQFF
CDR3nt: TGTGCCAGCAACCCCGTGGGTCGTTTACGTTCCTACAATGAGCAGTTCTTC

d_gene: TRBD1
v_gene: TRBV5-1
abundance: few
j_gene: TRBJ2-3
CDR3aa: CASSTGSDTQYF
CDR3nt: TGCGCCAGCTCGACAGGGTCCGATACGCAGTATTTT

d_gene: TRBD2
v_gene: TRBV10-3
abundance: -
j_gene: TRBJ2-7
CDR3aa: CAIGTSGDEQYF
CDR3nt: TGTGCCATCGGGACTAGCGGGGACGAGCAGTACTTC

d_gene: -
v_gene: TRBV15
abundance: -
j_gene: TRBJ2-1
CDR3aa: CATSRELGGGQFF
CDR3nt: TGTGCCACCAGCAGGGAGCTTGGAGGCGGGCAGTTCTTC

d_gene: -
v_gene: TRBV28
abundance: -
j_gene: TRBJ2-1
CDR3aa: CASSSPHGFSYNEQFF
CDR3nt: TGTGCCAGCAGTTCTCCCCACGGATTCTCCTACAATGAGCAGTTCTTC

d_gene: -
v_gene: TRBV25-1
abundance: -
j_gene: TRBJ1-2
CDR3aa: CASSEGQTNYGYTF
CDR3nt: TGTGCCAGCAGTGAGGGCCAGACTAACTATGGCTACACCTTC

d_gene: TRBD1
v_gene: TRBV3-1
abundance: -
j_gene: TRBJ1-2
CDR3aa: CASSQEWTGGNYGYTF
CDR3nt: TGTGCCAGCAGCCAAGAATGGACAGGGGGAAACTATGGCTACACCTTC

d_gene: TRBD2
v_gene: TRBV7-2
abundance: -
j_gene: TRBJ2-5
CDR3aa: CTSSPRAGAGETQYF
CDR3nt: TGTACCAGCAGTCCCCGAGCGGGGGCGGGAGAGACCCAGTACTTC

d_gene: -
v_gene: TRBV20-1
abundance: few
j_gene: TRBJ2-1
CDR3aa: CSAQRVGGDEQFF
CDR3nt: TGCAGTGCCCAGCGGGTCGGAGGGGATGAGCAGTTCTTC

d_gene: -
v_gene: TRBV20-1
abundance: once
j_gene: TRBJ2-5
CDR3aa: CSANREGETQYF
CDR3nt: TGCAGTGCAAACAGGGAGGGAGAGACCCAGTACTTC

d_gene: -
v_gene: TRBV6-5
abundance: -
j_gene: TRBJ1-2
CDR3aa: CATRSNNYGYTF
CDR3nt: TGTGCCACCCGGAGTAATAACTATGGCTACACCTTC

d_gene: TRBD1
v_gene: TRBV11-2
abundance: -
j_gene: TRBJ1-1
CDR3aa: CASAIPGGTEAFF
CDR3nt: TGTGCCAGCGCAATACCAGGGGGCACTGAAGCTTTCTTT

d_gene: -
v_gene: TRBV29-1
abundance: -
j_gene: TRBJ1-5
CDR3aa: CSVGAGNSQPQHF
CDR3nt: TGCAGCGTTGGGGCAGGTAACAGTCAGCCCCAGCATTTT

d_gene: -
v_gene: TRBV6-6
abundance: -
j_gene: TRBJ2-7
CDR3aa: CASSSRAGEQYF
CDR3nt: TGTGCCAGCAGTTCTAGGGCCGGCGAGCAGTACTTC

d_gene: -
v_gene: TRBV10-3
abundance: -
j_gene: TRBJ2-7
CDR3aa: CAISPRDGYEQYF
CDR3nt: TGTGCCATCAGCCCCCGGGACGGCTACGAGCAGTACTTC

d_gene: -
v_gene: TRBV12-3/TRBV12-4
abundance: -
j_gene: TRBJ2-7
CDR3aa: CASRQGVSYEQYF
CDR3nt: TGTGCCAGCAGGCAGGGAGTAAGCTACGAGCAGTACTTC

d_gene: -
v_gene: TRBV5-5
abundance: -
j_gene: TRBJ2-2
CDR3aa: CASSPLGLANTGELFF
CDR3nt: TGTGCCAGCAGCCCCCTAGGACTGGCTAACACCGGGGAGCTGTTTTTT

d_gene: TRBD1
v_gene: TRBV11-2
abundance: -
j_gene: TRBJ2-4
CDR3aa: CASSLMDRSYF
CDR3nt: TGTGCCAGCAGCTTAATGGACAGGTCGTACTTC

d_gene: TRBD2
v_gene: TRBV7-2
abundance: -
j_gene: TRBJ2-3
CDR3aa: CASSSRAGGGTDTQYF
CDR3nt: TGTGCCAGCAGCTCGCGAGCGGGCGGGGGGACAGATACGCAGTATTTT

d_gene: -
v_gene: TRBV20-1
abundance: -
j_gene: TRBJ2-1
CDR3aa: CSARDLLVFGRGGEQFF
CDR3nt: TGCAGTGCTAGAGATTTGTTGGTGTTCGGGCGGGGTGGTGAGCAGTTCTTC

d_gene: -
v_gene: TRBV7-2
abundance: few
j_gene: TRBJ1-2
CDR3aa: CASSLDRAANYGYTF
CDR3nt: TGTGCCAGCAGCTTAGACAGGGCAGCTAACTATGGCTACACCTTC

d_gene: -
v_gene: TRBV6-2/TRBV6-3
abundance: few
j_gene: TRBJ2-7
CDR3aa: CASSSGAEQYF
CDR3nt: TGTGCCAGCAGTTCGGGGGCCGAGCAGTACTTC

d_gene: -
v_gene: TRBV6-1
abundance: -
j_gene: TRBJ1-5
CDR3aa: CASSEGAIYSNQPQHF
CDR3nt: TGCGCCAGCAGTGAAGGGGCCATCTATAGCAATCAGCCCCAGCATTTT

d_gene: -
v_gene: TRBV7-4
abundance: -
j_gene: TRBJ1-2
CDR3aa: CASSLDSRGNYGYTF
CDR3nt: TGTGCCAGCAGCTTAGATTCCAGGGGTAACTATGGCTACACCTTC

d_gene: -
v_gene: TRBV6-5
abundance: -
j_gene: TRBJ1-6
CDR3aa: CASSYRGGNSPLHF
CDR3nt: TGTGCCAGCAGTTACAGGGGGGGGAATTCACCCCTCCACTTT

d_gene: TRBD2
v_gene: TRBV7-8
abundance: -
j_gene: TRBJ2-5
CDR3aa: CASSLVLAGGHNEQYF
CDR3nt: TGTGCCAGCAGCTTAGTTCTAGCGGGGGGCCACAATGAGCAGTACTTC